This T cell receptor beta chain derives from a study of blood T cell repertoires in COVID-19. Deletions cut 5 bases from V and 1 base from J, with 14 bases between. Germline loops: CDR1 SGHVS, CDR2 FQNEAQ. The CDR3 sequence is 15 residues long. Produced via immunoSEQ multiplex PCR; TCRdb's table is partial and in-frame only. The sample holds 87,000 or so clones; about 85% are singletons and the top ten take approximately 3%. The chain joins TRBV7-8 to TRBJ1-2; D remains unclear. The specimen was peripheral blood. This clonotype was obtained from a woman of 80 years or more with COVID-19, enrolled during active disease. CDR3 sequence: CASSPRRSLNYGYTF. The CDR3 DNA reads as TGTGCCAGCAGCCCCCGGAGGTCACTTAACTATGGCTACACCTTC.